This T cell receptor (beta chain) was sequenced in a study of T cell responses to AZD1222 COVID-19 vaccine. Sequencing was performed with immunoSEQ multiplex PCR; in TCRdb, only in-frame clones are kept and a portion is missing. Of 130,000 or so clones in the sample, about 94% were seen once. This CDR3 contains 13 residues. Germline loops: CDR1 SEHNR, CDR2 FQNEAQ (reference sequence). V lost 3 bases and J lost 6, with 9 bases in between. Sample: peripheral blood, taken on day 0 of AZD1222 vaccination. This TCR was sampled from an adult in good health. The V gene is TRBV7-9, the J gene TRBJ2-1; D perhaps matches TRBD1 (5 bases). The CDR3 coding sequence is TGTGCCAGCAGCTTCGACAGAGCCAATGAGCAGTTCTTC. It encodes CASSFDRANEQFF.